Below are 8 T cell receptor beta chains sequenced from a single sample in a study of blood T cell repertoires in COVID-19 (dated by TCRdb to the early 2020s). Receptors were amplified or captured by the immunoSEQ multiplex PCR assay. TCRdb took this table from immuneACCESS and kept in-frame rearrangements with V and J called. Such tables lack part of the clones; where checked against another copy, unresolved V genes explain under half of the gap, and the rest is unexplained. The sample data list more than 65,000 clones, and approximately 82% of these were observed just once. The ten largest clones take up 20% to 25% of the sample. Sample: peripheral blood. The receptors here all came from a woman in her 50s with acute or convalescent COVID-19.

The chain uses TRBV27 and TRBJ2-7; D possibly corresponds to TRBD2 (5 bases). Trimming removed 8 bases at V and 0 bases at J, with 14 bases between. The CDR3 totals 14 residues. Germline V gene lookup returns CDR1 MNHEY and CDR2 SMNVEV (reference sequence). The chain's CDR3 is CASRTWGTSYEQYF. DNA for the CDR3: TGTGCCAGCCGGACTTGGGGAACCTCCTACGAGCAGTACTTC.

The gene calls are TRBV5-8 and TRBJ2-7, with 14 positions matching TRBD2. The junction had 4 bases not matched to a gene; V was cut back by 0 bases and J by 5 bases. The V gene's germline CDR1 is SGHTS and CDR2 YDEGEE. The CDR3 length is 16 residues. CDR3 DNA: TGTGCCAGCAGCTTGGGACTAGCGGGAGGGCAGGACGAGCAGTACTTC. As protein: CASSLGLAGGQDEQYF.

This clone occurred a few times. The V gene is TRBV6-1, the J gene TRBJ2-2; D possibly corresponds to TRBD2 (6 bases). Deletions cut 1 base from V and 6 bases from J, with 9 bases between. There are 14 residues in the CDR3. In germline, CDR1 is MNHNS, CDR2 SASEGT. CDR3 DNA: TGTGCCAGCAGTGAAGGGAGGAGGGCCGGGGAGCTGTTTTTT. Amino acids: CASSEGRRAGELFF.

The chain combines TRBV4-1 with TRBJ2-3, with TRBD2 matching 8 bases. The CDR3 has 16 residues. Germline CDR1 is MGHRA and CDR2 is YSYEKL. J was trimmed by 2 bases and V by 2 bases; bases with no gene match: 6. CDR3 bases: TGCGCCAGCAGCCAACCTAGCGGGCATACCACAGATACGCAGTATTTT. As protein: CASSQPSGHTTDTQYF.

The V gene is TRBV6-2 or TRBV6-3, the J gene TRBJ2-7; D is ambiguous. In germline, CDR1 is MNHEY, CDR2 SVGEGT. Between the trimmed V and J ends, which lost 6 bases and 6 bases, there was a span of 15 bases. The CDR3 covers 13 residues. DNA of the CDR3: TGTGCCAGCAGCCGTCCCCTTAGTGGCGAGCAGTACTTC. Protein product: CASSRPLSGEQYF.

This chain joins TRBV9 and TRBJ2-1; 14 positions match TRBD2. The junction had 5 bases not matched to a gene; V was cut back by 0 bases and J by 3 bases. The germline V gene has CDR1 SGDLS and CDR2 YYNGEE. The CDR3 length is 18 residues. The CDR3 DNA is TGTGCCAGCAGCGTAGGACTAGCGGGAGGGGAGGTCTACAATGAGCAGTTCTTC. Its protein is CASSVGLAGGEVYNEQFF.

This rearrangement joins TRBV25-1 to TRBJ1-6, with TRBD1 as a possible D gene (6 bases). CDR3 length equals 15 residues. The V gene lost 2 bases and the J gene lost 5 bases, with 10 bases spanning the gap. Germline assignment: CDR1 MGHDK and CDR2 SYGVNS. The DNA of the CDR3 is TGTGCCAGCAGTGAAATCAGGGGAGATAATTCACCCCTCCACTTT. This codes for CASSEIRGDNSPLHF.

V gene TRBV30 combines with J gene TRBJ2-7; 7 bases line up with TRBD2. Germline CDR1 is GTSNPN and CDR2 is SVGIG (reference sequence). V was clipped by 2 bases and J by 1 base; unmatched bases: 17. CDR3 length: 18 amino acids. CDR3 DNA: TGTGCCTGGAGTCGCCGGCGGCTAGCGGATGGGAAGTCCTACGAGCAGTACTTC. This sequence encodes CAWSRRRLADGKSYEQYF.